This T cell receptor (beta chain) is drawn from a study of blood T cell repertoires in COVID-19. Study-level background: PBMCs, B-cell-depleted T cells, or T cells were the source of the cDNA or gDNA that made up the material.

Generated by immunoSEQ multiplex PCR, the TCRdb table keeps only in-frame clones and is missing some. The data show about 370,000 clones, with approximately 93% seen just once and around 0.94% held by the top ten. Between the trimmed V and J ends, which lost 0 bases and 3 bases, there was a span of 7 bases. The CDR3 spans 14 residues. Germline-derived CDR1 and CDR2 are SGHRS and YFSETQ. The sample taken for sequencing was PBMCs or T cells enriched from blood (not recorded which). This TCR derives from a woman aged 40 to 50 who had been exposed to COVID-19. The rearrangement joins TRBV5-1 to TRBJ1-5; D gene uncertain. The CDR3 spells CASSLGRDNQPQHF. CDR3 in DNA: TGCGCCAGCAGCTTGGGAAGAGACAATCAGCCCCAGCATTTT.